The 29 T cell receptor beta chains below all came from one sample that was sequenced in a study of blood T cells in healthy people across ages. A sample-barcoded 5' primer and a J-beta primer mix were used in a second PCR of roughly 6 to 11 cycles. TCRdb re-derived calls from the 5' RACE reads in MiXCR, one entry per CDR3 protein. Among about 380,000 distinct CDR3 sequences listed, about half were seen once. Input material: blood. All receptors derive from a man aged 55 to 70 in good health.

The chain carries TRBV20-1 and TRBJ1-4; 7 positions agree with TRBD1. Trimming took 2 bases from V and 6 from J; bases not matched to a gene: 15. This CDR3 comprises 17 residues. CDR1 is DFQATT and CDR2 is SNEGSKA in the germline V gene (reference sequence). The CDR3, as DNA: TGCAGTGCTAGACCCCACCTCGGGACAGCCGATTATGAAAAACTGTTTTTT. Its translation is CSARPHLGTADYEKLFF.

The chain joins TRBV12-3 or TRBV12-4 to TRBJ2-1, with 10 bases matching TRBD2. V shed 6 bases, J shed 9 bases, and the junction held 8 bases outside the gene matches. This CDR3 has 14 amino acids. CDR3 in DNA: TGTGCCAGCAGGGTAGCGGGAGGTTCGGCTGAGCAGTTCTTC. The encoded protein is CASRVAGGSAEQFF.

DNA for the CDR3: TGTGCCAGCAGCCCAGGGACTAGCGGAGGGGGTGAGCAGTTCTTC. Its translation: CASSPGTSGGGEQFF. The chain couples TRBV7-7 to TRBJ2-1, with 11 bases lining up with TRBD2. The CDR3 covers 15 residues. The germline V gene encodes CDR1 SSHAT and CDR2 FNYEAQ (reference sequence). V lost 5 bases to trimming and J lost 9 bases; unmatched junction nucleotides: 9.

The chain is built from TRBV7-9 and TRBJ1-2; the match to TRBD1 covers 12 bases. The CDR3 spans 20 residues. Trimming took 4 bases from V and 5 from J; bases not matched to a gene: 20. The germline V gene has CDR1 SEHNR and CDR2 FQNEAQ (reference sequence). The CDR3 protein is CASSSSGMDGTGGYYYGYTF. For the CDR3, the DNA is TGTGCCAGCAGCTCCAGCGGGATGGATGGGACAGGGGGCTATTATTATGGCTACACCTTC.

The genes are TRBV19 and TRBJ1-2; D is possibly TRBD1 (5 bases). CDR3 length: 16 amino acids. Trimming shortened V by 5 bases and J by 5 bases, and 21 bases separated the two germline ends. Germline values: CDR1 LNHDA, CDR2 SQIVND (reference sequence). The CDR3 loop is CASSSTRTSNQYGYTF. Written as DNA, the CDR3 is TGTGCCAGTAGTTCGACCCGGACATCAAACCAATATGGCTACACCTTC. Looking up the rest from reference TRBV19 and TRBJ1-2 gives the full variable domain: DGGITQSPKYLFRKEGQNVTLSCEQNLNHDAMYWYRQDPGQGLRLIYYSQIVNDFQKGDIAEGYSVSREKKESFPLTVTSAQKNPTAFYLCASSSTRTSNQYGYTFGSGTRLTVV.

This clonotype was seen a few times. The chain links TRBV5-1 to TRBJ2-3; D perhaps matches TRBD2 (5 bases). CDR3 length equals 15 residues. The V end lost 2 bases, the J end lost 0 bases, and 10 bases lay between the germline ends. Germline CDR1 SGHRS, CDR2 YFSETQ. The CDR3 DNA reads TGCGCCAGCAGCTTTCTAGCCGCAAGCACAGATACGCAGTATTTT. Amino acids: CASSFLAASTDTQYF. Based on the CDR3 plus reference TRBV5-1 and TRBJ2-3, the full variable domain is KAGVTQTPRYLIKTRGQQVTLSCSPISGHRSVSWYQQTPGQGLQFLFEYFSETQRNKGNFPGRFSGRQFSNSRSEMNVSTLELGDSALYLCASSFLAASTDTQYFGPGTRLTVL.

The chain links TRBV6-2 or TRBV6-3 to TRBJ1-4; D not certain. The V end was cut by 6 bases, the J end by 7 bases, with 15 bases between. Germline CDR1 is MNHEY and CDR2 is SVGEGT. This CDR3 is 14 amino acids long. The CDR3 DNA sequence: TGTGCCAGCAGCCCGACTACCGCGGGTGAAAAACTGTTTTTT. It yields the protein CASSPTTAGEKLFF.

The J gene is TRBJ2-4, the V gene TRBV12-3 or TRBV12-4; 7 bases fit TRBD2. The J call may be mistaken, given a closer DNA end match to TRBJ2-1. This CDR3 has 15 amino acids. The CDR3 is CASKLSGTAKNIQFF. CDR3 nucleotides: TGTGCCAGCAAACTAAGCGGGACTGCCAAAAACATTCAGTTCTTC.

The chain uses TRBV27 and TRBJ1-2; tentative D call: TRBD1 (6 bases). CDR3 length: 12 amino acids. Germline loops: CDR1 MNHEY, CDR2 SMNVEV (reference sequence). The germline V and J ends were trimmed by 3 bases and 8 bases, with 10 bases remaining between them. The DNA of the CDR3 is TGTGCCAGCAGTTTTGACAGGAGGGGCTACACCTTC. Protein sequence: CASSFDRRGYTF.

This clonotype was observed a handful of times. The DNA of the CDR3 is TGTGCCAGCAGTTACGATCCGGGACGACCCGAGCAGTACTTC. It codes for CASSYDPGRPEQYF. The chain uses TRBV6-2 or TRBV6-3 and TRBJ2-7, with D perhaps given as TRBD1 or TRBD2 (5 bases each). The CDR3 loop spans 14 amino acids. The V gene's germline CDR1 is MNHEY and CDR2 SVGEGT. V was clipped by 2 bases and J by 6 bases, with 14 bases between them.

The genes are TRBV27 and TRBJ2-5; D is uncertain. CDR1 is MNHEY and CDR2 is SMNVEV in the germline V gene (reference sequence). The length of the CDR3 is 15 residues. V was trimmed by 4 bases and J by 1 base, leaving 13 bases between them. CDR3 DNA: TGTGCCAGCAGTTCCAGCACCTATGGCCAAGAGACCCAGTACTTC. Translation gives CASSSSTYGQETQYF.

The genes are TRBV28 and TRBJ2-1; 7 bases match TRBD1. This CDR3 comprises 16 residues. Trimming at V came to 3 bases and at J to 7 bases, leaving 12 bases not matched to a gene. CDR1 and CDR2 (germline): MDHEN, SYDVKM. CDR3 protein: CASSLFTGVRRNEQFF. For the CDR3, the DNA is TGTGCCAGCAGTTTGTTTACAGGGGTTAGGCGGAATGAGCAGTTCTTC.

This clonotype was counted at least ten times. The genes are TRBV27 and TRBJ2-7, with a weak D call TRBD1 (6 bases). Per germline, CDR1 MNHEY and CDR2 SMNVEV (reference sequence). The CDR3 length is 16 residues. Between the trimmed V and J ends, which lost 3 bases and 1 base, there was a span of 16 bases. The CDR3 DNA follows: TGTGCCAGCAGTTTCGTGGGCAGGGGTTATTCCTACGAGCAGTACTTC. This gives the protein CASSFVGRGYSYEQYF.

A few counts support this clonotype. This sequence joins TRBV7-2 and TRBJ2-1, with D tentatively TRBD1 or TRBD2 (5 bases each). V lost 5 bases, J lost 7 bases, and 18 bases lay in between. CDR1 is SGHTA and CDR2 is FQGNSA in the germline V gene. The CDR3 runs 15 residues. The CDR3 nucleotides read TGTGCCAGCAGCGCCGGGGCTACTTCTCTGAATGAGCAGTTCTTC. The encoded protein is CASSAGATSLNEQFF. The full variable domain, completed using reference TRBV7-2 and TRBJ2-1, is GAGVSQSPSNKVTEKGKDVELRCDPISGHTALYWYRQSLGQGLEFLIYFQGNSAPDKSGLPSDRFSAERTGGSVSTLTIQRTQQEDSAVYLCASSAGATSLNEQFFGPGTRLTVL.

The chain couples TRBV9 to TRBJ2-3; 9 bases fit TRBD2. Germline assignment: CDR1 SGDLS and CDR2 YYNGEE. This CDR3 comprises 15 residues. Germline trimming cut 5 bases from V and 0 bases from J; bases unmatched to any gene: 4. CDR3 nucleotides: TGTGCCAGCAGTAGCGGGGGTGGGAGCACAGATACGCAGTATTTT. Protein sequence: CASSSGGGSTDTQYF.

This clonotype was observed a single time. The gene calls are TRBV20-1 and TRBJ2-5; 8 bases match TRBD2. From germline, CDR1 is DFQATT and CDR2 SNEGSKA (reference sequence). The V segment lost 6 bases and the J segment 2 bases; nucleotides outside the gene matches: 14. The CDR3 length is 16 residues. The CDR3 bases are TGCAGTGCCACAACCCACGGCGGGGGGAAGCAAGAGACCCAGTACTTC. This translates into CSATTHGGGKQETQYF.

The chain couples TRBV7-2 to TRBJ2-5; the D gene is possibly TRBD1 (6 bases). The end of the DNA is better explained by TRBJ2-7, so the J call may be wrong. Germline V CDR1 and CDR2: SGHTA, FQGNSA. This CDR3 region has 14 residues. CDR3: CASSSLWTAPEQYF. CDR3 sequence (DNA): TGTGCCAGCAGCTCCCTTTGGACAGCCCCCGAGCAGTACTTC.

The chain links TRBV10-3 to TRBJ2-3, with D perhaps TRBD1 (6 bases). Germline V gene lookup returns CDR1 ENHRY and CDR2 SYGVKD. This CDR3 spans 15 amino acids. Trimming removed 6 bases from V and 2 bases from J, with 15 bases in between. CDR3 loop: CAIRETGQSTDTQYF. For the CDR3, the DNA is TGTGCCATCAGGGAGACAGGCCAATCCACAGATACGCAGTATTTT.

The rearrangement links TRBV2 to TRBJ2-6; TRBD1 agrees at 7 bases. Per germline, CDR1 SNHLY and CDR2 FYNNEI. This CDR3 has 17 amino acids. V was clipped by 6 bases and J by 0 bases; unmatched bases: 8. This CDR3 reads CASSRPGQSSGANVLTF. The DNA for the CDR3 is TGTGCCAGCAGCAGACCGGGACAGTCCTCTGGGGCCAACGTCCTGACTTTC.

J is TRBJ2-5 and V is TRBV20-1, with unresolved D. CDR3 length: 12 residues. The germline V gene encodes CDR1 DFQATT and CDR2 SNEGSKA (reference sequence). The V end lost 5 bases, the J end lost 3 bases, and 10 bases lay between the germline ends. The DNA of the CDR3 is TGCAGTGCTGTCCCTTTCAAAGAGACCCAGTACTTC. Its protein product is CSAVPFKETQYF.

The rearrangement joins TRBV25-1 to TRBJ2-4, with TRBD1 matching 8 bases. Judging by the DNA end, TRBJ2-7 fits better; the J call may be wrong. The CDR3 runs to 15 residues. Germline loops: CDR1 MGHDK, CDR2 SYGVNS. The CDR3 loop reads CASSELAGGGYEQYF. DNA for the CDR3: TGTGCCAGCAGTGAATTGGCAGGGGGCGGCTACGAGCAGTACTTC.

The chain employs TRBV3-1 and TRBJ2-1, with 8 bases matching TRBD2. The germline gives CDR1 LGHDT, CDR2 YNNKEL (reference sequence). This CDR3 comprises 15 residues. V shed 0 bases, J shed 14 bases, and the junction held 12 bases outside the gene matches. The chain's CDR3 is CASSQDIAGGPRKFF. CDR3 coding DNA: TGTGCCAGCAGCCAAGATATTGCGGGGGGTCCCCGTAAGTTCTTC.

This chain uses TRBV4-2 with TRBJ2-5; TRBD2 matches 7 bases. The J call is uncertain, as TRBJ2-7 better fits the DNA end. The germline V gene encodes CDR1 LGHNA and CDR2 YNFKEQ. The CDR3 has 13 amino acids. The CDR3 region is CASSPSGVHEQYF. CDR3 sequence (DNA): TGTGCCAGCAGCCCCAGCGGGGTTCACGAGCAGTACTTC.

The chain links TRBV28 to TRBJ1-4; TRBD1 is a possible D gene (5 bases). The CDR3 totals 14 residues. Trimming stripped 1 base from V and 5 bases from J, with 8 bases between. Germline V gives CDR1 MDHEN, CDR2 SYDVKM. CDR3 residues: CASSLYGGNEKLFF. CDR3 bases: TGTGCCAGCAGTTTATATGGGGGGAATGAAAAACTGTTTTTT. The variable domain in full, completed from reference TRBV28 and TRBJ1-4, reads DVKVTQSSRYLVKRTGEKVFLECVQDMDHENMFWYRQDPGLGLRLIYFSYDVKMKEKGDIPEGYSVSREKKERFSLILESASTNQTSMYLCASSLYGGNEKLFFGSGTQLSVL.

This clonotype has more than one count but fewer than ten. The chain is built from TRBV7-2 and TRBJ2-3; D may be TRBD1 (5 bases). V was shortened by 5 bases and J by 0 bases, with 9 bases between the two germline ends. This CDR3 is 14 amino acids long. Germline assignment: CDR1 SGHTA and CDR2 FQGNSA. The CDR3, as DNA: TGTGCCAGCAGCAAGGGGTTGAGCACAGATACGCAGTATTTT. Translated: CASSKGLSTDTQYF.

The chain recombines TRBV10-3 with TRBJ2-3, with D perhaps TRBD2 (5 bases). The CDR3 sequence is 14 residues long. Trimming took 4 bases from V and 4 from J, leaving 12 bases between them. The germline V gene encodes CDR1 ENHRY and CDR2 SYGVKD. CDR3 DNA: TGTGCCATCAGTGCGAGGCTAGCAGCAGATACGCAGTATTTT. Translated: CAISARLAADTQYF.

This chain joins TRBV6-5 and TRBJ2-4, with D possibly being TRBD1 (7 bases). CDR1 MNHEY and CDR2 SVGAGI come from the germline V gene. The V end lost 5 bases, the J end lost 6 bases, and 17 bases lay between the germline ends. The CDR3 consists of 15 residues. The CDR3: CASSPTGRTGNIQYF. The CDR3 DNA follows: TGTGCCAGCAGTCCGACAGGGAGGACGGGAAACATTCAGTACTTC.

Remarks on this clonotype: A much larger clone sits a single nucleotide away, making a read error possible. V and J are TRBV5-1 and TRBJ2-3, with 8 bases fitting TRBD2. The CDR3 has 16 residues. Trimming cost V 4 bases and J 0 bases; bases outside gene matches: 7. Germline V lookup: CDR1 SGHRS, CDR2 YFSETQ. CDR3 residues: CASSSRREVSTDTQYF. CDR3 in DNA: TGCGCCAGCAGCAGCCGGCGGGAGGTTAGCACAGATACGCAGTATTTT.

This clonotype was seen only once. The chain couples TRBV6-4 to TRBJ1-2, with D possibly being TRBD1 (5 bases). Trimming shortened V by 2 bases and J by 7 bases, and 17 bases separated the two germline ends. The germline CDR1 and CDR2 sequences are MRHNA and SNTAGT. The CDR3 consists of 15 residues. CDR3 residues: CASSDTGRTSAGYTF. The DNA of the CDR3 is TGTGCCAGCAGTGACACTGGGAGGACATCTGCTGGCTACACCTTC.